Below, 21 T cell receptor beta chains from the same sample are listed, as sequenced in a study of blood T cell repertoires in COVID-19. Clones were read by immunoSEQ multiplex PCR, and TCRdb kept only the in-frame ones, dropping some. The sample consists of 310,000 or so clones, approximately 90% of them appearing once. Sample: peripheral blood. All receptors come from a young man with COVID-19, enrolled during active disease.

The genes are TRBV27 and TRBJ2-7; 7 bases map to TRBD1. The CDR3 runs to 14 residues. The V gene's germline CDR1 is MNHEY and CDR2 SMNVEV (reference sequence). J gave up 2 bases and V 4 bases, and 5 bases lay outside the gene matches. The CDR3 sequence is CASSWGQGAYEQYF. The CDR3 bases are TGTGCCAGCAGTTGGGGGCAGGGGGCCTACGAGCAGTACTTC.

The chain is built from TRBV6-5 and TRBJ1-6; D gene uncertain. CDR3 length: 14 residues. Germline V gene lookup returns CDR1 MNHEY and CDR2 SVGAGI. Trimming left V 6 bases short and J 6 bases short, with 12 bases between. As DNA, the CDR3 is TGTGCCAGCAGGAGCGGGAGCGGTAATTCACCCCTCCACTTT. Protein: CASRSGSGNSPLHF.

This rearrangement joins TRBV10-3 to TRBJ1-2; D might be TRBD1 (5 bases). V was shortened by 5 bases and J by 6 bases, with 13 bases between the two germline ends. Germline lookup yields CDR1 ENHRY and CDR2 SYGVKD. The length of the CDR3 is 13 residues. The CDR3 DNA is TGTGCCATCAGTCCGGAAGGGGTACATGGCTACACCTTC. Protein sequence: CAISPEGVHGYTF.

The V gene is TRBV5-6, the J gene TRBJ1-4; D gene uncertain. The CDR3 length is 16 residues. The V and J ends lost 4 bases and 2 bases respectively, with 15 bases between them. Germline V gene data show CDR1 as SGHDT and CDR2 as YYEEEE. This chain's CDR3 is CASSGRAGTTNEKLFF. The DNA for the CDR3 is TGTGCCAGCAGCGGTCGTGCGGGAACTACTAATGAAAAACTGTTTTTT.

The rearrangement links TRBV7-8 to TRBJ2-5; 8 bases line up with TRBD1. CDR3 length: 14 residues. Per the germline V gene, CDR1 is SGHVS and CDR2 is FQNEAQ. J lost 2 bases, V lost 3 bases, and 2 bases had no gene match. For the CDR3, the DNA is TGTGCCAGCAGCTTTGGACAGGGACAAGAGACCCAGTACTTC. It encodes CASSFGQGQETQYF.

This clone showed up just once. The chain combines TRBV9 with TRBJ2-4, with 8 nucleotides matching TRBD2. Germline assignment: CDR1 SGDLS and CDR2 YYNGEE. The J segment lost 5 bases and the V segment lost 0 bases, leaving 7 bases of the junction unmatched. The CDR3 extends over 16 amino acids. The CDR3 DNA follows: TGTGCCAGCAGCGTAGCTCCTAGCGGGCCCCAAAACATTCAGTACTTC. Translated, it gives CASSVAPSGPQNIQYF.

This chain connects TRBV27 to TRBJ2-7; D gene unclear. The CDR3 totals 14 residues. The ends were cut back, 2 bases at V and 0 bases at J, with 8 bases in the middle. CDR1 is MNHEY, CDR2 SMNVEV, per germline (reference sequence). The CDR3 DNA reads as TGTGCCAGCAGTTTACTCCTCGGCTCCTACGAGCAGTACTTC. Protein sequence: CASSLLLGSYEQYF.

This chain links TRBV18 with TRBJ1-1; D uncertain. V lost 1 base and J 1 base, leaving 10 bases between the germline ends. Per the germline V gene, CDR1 is KGHSH and CDR2 is LQKENI. The CDR3 totals 15 residues. DNA for the CDR3: TGTGCCAGCTCACCACGCGGGGTTGCGAACACTGAAGCTTTCTTT. Translating it yields CASSPRGVANTEAFF.

The chain employs TRBV7-2 and TRBJ2-4; 11 bases fit TRBD2. CDR3 length: 14 residues. The germline CDR1 and CDR2 sequences are SGHTA and FQGNSA. V lost 5 bases to trimming and J lost 7 bases; unmatched junction nucleotides: 4. In DNA, the CDR3 is TGTGCCAGCAGCCCGCCTAGCGGGAGGAACATTCAGTACTTC. Amino acid sequence: CASSPPSGRNIQYF.

This chain connects TRBV5-4 to TRBJ2-5; 9 nucleotides match TRBD2. The CDR3 length is 14 residues. Trimming removed 2 bases from V and 1 base from J; junction bases left unmatched: 0. The germline gives CDR1 SGHNT, CDR2 YYREEE (reference sequence). The CDR3 reads CASSLAGGQETQYF. The CDR3 region has the DNA TGTGCCAGCAGCTTAGCGGGGGGCCAAGAGACCCAGTACTTC.

The chain combines TRBV18 with TRBJ1-3, with D unresolved. The CDR3 runs to 16 residues. The V gene's germline CDR1 is KGHSH and CDR2 LQKENI. V dropped 4 bases and J dropped 0 bases, with 13 bases sitting between them. The CDR3 bases are TGTGCCAGCTCACAGTCTTCAGTCCGCTCTGGAAACACCATATATTTT. Translating it yields CASSQSSVRSGNTIYF. The full variable domain, with the rest looked up from reference TRBV18 and TRBJ1-3, is NAGVMQNPRHLVRRRGQEARLRCSPMKGHSHVYWYRQLPEEGLKFMVYLQKENIIDESGMPKERFSAEFPKEGPSILRIQQVVRGDSAAYFCASSQSSVRSGNTIYFGEGSWLTVV.

The chain uses TRBV6-2 or TRBV6-3 and TRBJ1-2, with 7 nucleotides matching TRBD1. In germline, CDR1 is MNHEY, CDR2 SVGEGT. V lost 4 bases, J lost 7 bases, and 12 bases stayed unmatched. This CDR3 has 15 amino acids. Written as DNA, the CDR3 is TGTGCCAGCAGTTCTCCCGACAGGGTTCTAAGTGGCTACACCTTC. Translating it yields CASSSPDRVLSGYTF.

A word on this clone: This CDR3 is also generated by other DNA sequences in the sample. This chain links TRBV28 with TRBJ2-1; D may be TRBD1 (5 bases). V was cut by 2 bases and J by 0 bases, with 8 bases left in between. The CDR3 runs 15 residues. Germline CDR1 reads MDHEN; CDR2 reads SYDVKM. In DNA form, the CDR3 reads TGTGCCAGCAGTTTACCCGACAGCTCCTACAATGAGCAGTTCTTC. Translated: CASSLPDSSYNEQFF.

This clone was seen a few times. This chain joins TRBV7-2 and TRBJ1-2; tentatively, D is TRBD1 (6 bases). V was trimmed by 3 bases and J by 8 bases, leaving 19 bases between them. The germline gives CDR1 SGHTA, CDR2 FQGNSA. The CDR3 is 15 amino acids. The CDR3 DNA is TGTGCCAGCAGCTTGGGAGGGGGAGAGTATGGCGGCTACACCTTC. Translating it yields CASSLGGGEYGGYTF.

V and J are TRBV7-8 and TRBJ2-6; D is perhaps TRBD1 (6 bases). The germline V gene encodes CDR1 SGHVS and CDR2 FQNEAQ. The CDR3 totals 15 residues. Between the trimmed V and J ends, which lost 6 bases and 4 bases, there was a span of 13 bases. The CDR3 bases are TGTGCCAGCAGGTTCACAGGGACCGGGGCCAACGTCCTGACTTTC. Translation: CASRFTGTGANVLTF.

This rearrangement joins TRBV11-2 to TRBJ2-7; D might be TRBD2 (5 bases). Germline-derived CDR1 and CDR2 are SGHAT and FQNNGV. This CDR3 has 14 amino acids. Trimming left V 4 bases short and J 3 bases short, with 13 bases between. In DNA form, the CDR3 reads TGTGCCAGCAGCTCATCACTAGTTCTCTACGAGCAGTACTTC. Amino acids: CASSSSLVLYEQYF.

The V and J genes are TRBV19 and TRBJ2-1; 12 bases map to TRBD2. This CDR3 region has 16 residues. Unmatched junction bases numbered 10, after V lost 7 bases and J lost 6 bases. Germline V lookup: CDR1 LNHDA, CDR2 SQIVND (reference sequence). CDR3 loop: CASNLGLAGRSNEQFF. The CDR3 DNA sequence: TGTGCCAGTAACCTAGGACTAGCGGGAAGGTCCAATGAGCAGTTCTTC.

This rearrangement joins TRBV2 to TRBJ1-3; 7 bases line up with TRBD1. Germline V gene lookup returns CDR1 SNHLY and CDR2 FYNNEI. This CDR3 region has 15 residues. V shed 5 bases and J 4 bases; nucleotides not matched to a gene: 8. CDR3 nucleotides: TGTGCCAGCAGTATCACAGGGGCAGGGGGAAACACCATATATTTT. Translation: CASSITGAGGNTIYF.

The chain uses TRBV5-1 and TRBJ2-2; the D is unclear. From germline, CDR1 is SGHRS and CDR2 YFSETQ. Trimming took off 4 bases at V and 7 bases at J, with 8 bases between the two ends. The CDR3 is made up of 12 amino acids. In DNA, the CDR3 is TGCGCCAGCAGCCCCCCGGGCGGGGAGCTGTTTTTT. This translates into CASSPPGGELFF.

The chain joins TRBV28 to TRBJ2-3; D remains unclear. This CDR3 spans 12 amino acids. Trimming cost V 6 bases and J 6 bases, with 10 bases left between them. Germline assignment: CDR1 MDHEN and CDR2 SYDVKM. CDR3 protein: CASSPGVDTQYF. In DNA form, the CDR3 reads TGTGCCAGCAGCCCCGGTGTCGATACGCAGTATTTT.

J is TRBJ2-7 and V is TRBV7-9, with 10 bases aligning to TRBD1. The trim removed 9 bases at V and 1 base at J, leaving 3 bases unmatched. The CDR3 consists of 13 residues. CDR1 is SEHNR, CDR2 FQNEAQ, per germline (reference sequence). The CDR3 DNA reads as TGTGCCAGTCGGACAGGGGGTTCCTACGAGCAGTACTTC. This translates into CASRTGGSYEQYF.